This passage covers 20 T cell receptor beta chains from one sample sequenced in a study of cytomegalovirus exposure and HLA in healthy donors. PCR was performed using 60 Vbeta and 13 Jbeta primers. Libraries were prepared by immunoSEQ multiplex PCR; TCRdb keeps only in-frame clonotypes and omits some of them. The table has 30,000 to 35,000 clones, roughly 84% seen once. Sequencing was performed on PBMCs. The origin of the receptors is a woman younger than 35 in good health and CMV-seronegative.

The chain links TRBV6-5 to TRBJ2-7; TRBD1 is a possible D gene (6 bases). CDR3 length: 14 amino acids. Trimming cost V 2 bases and J 2 bases, with 10 bases left between them. CDR1 MNHEY and CDR2 SVGAGI come from the germline V gene. DNA for the CDR3: TGTGCCAGCAGTTACACAGCAGGGGCCTACGAGCAGTACTTC. Its protein product is CASSYTAGAYEQYF.

The sample holds a few counts of this clone. V is TRBV9 and J is TRBJ2-3; the match to TRBD2 covers 11 bases. Germline CDR1 and CDR2: SGDLS and YYNGEE. CDR3 length: 16 residues. V lost 1 base and J lost 1; bases outside the gene matches: 2. CDR3 in amino acids: CASSVLAGGGTDTQYF. The CDR3 DNA reads TGTGCCAGCAGCGTACTAGCGGGGGGAGGCACAGATACGCAGTATTTT.

This clone has a single count. This chain connects TRBV6-1 to TRBJ2-2; the D is unclear. CDR3 length: 13 residues. Between the trimmed V and J ends, which lost 6 bases and 4 bases, there was a span of 9 bases. Germline V gene sequence: CDR1 MNHNS, CDR2 SASEGT. This chain's CDR3 is CASSEVSTGELFF. CDR3 sequence (DNA): TGTGCCAGCAGCGAGGTGAGCACCGGGGAGCTGTTTTTT.

In regard to this clone: At one end, the junction sequence differs from germline, possibly due to a read error. The chain employs TRBV7-9 and TRBJ2-7; D call uncertain. This CDR3 is built from 13 residues. The germline CDR1 and CDR2 sequences are SEHNR and FQNEAQ (reference sequence). The CDR3 DNA reads TGTTCCAGCAGCTTAGAAAACTTTAGTGACACTCTCTTC. The encoded protein is CSSSLENFSDTLF.

In DNA, the CDR3 is TGTGCCAGCAGCCCACGGACTAGCCAGAACACCGGGGAGCTGTTTTTT. Its protein product is CASSPRTSQNTGELFF. The chain couples TRBV9 to TRBJ2-2, with 8 bases that match TRBD2. This CDR3 region has 16 residues. Germline CDR1 is SGDLS and CDR2 is YYNGEE. V trimming: 4 bases; J trimming: 1 base; junction bases outside the gene matches: 6.

The genes are TRBV7-9 and TRBJ1-5, with 7 bases aligning to TRBD1. Germline CDR1 SEHNR, CDR2 FQNEAQ (reference sequence). V shed 8 bases and J 9 bases; nucleotides not matched to a gene: 7. CDR3 length equals 12 residues. The CDR3 here is CASLRGDGPQHF. DNA of the CDR3: TGTGCCAGCCTCAGGGGGGACGGGCCCCAGCATTTT.

This chain connects TRBV4-1 to TRBJ1-5, with TRBD1 as a possible D gene (5 bases). V lost 3 bases and J 0 bases, leaving 15 bases between the germline ends. The germline V gene encodes CDR1 MGHRA and CDR2 YSYEKL. This CDR3 is 17 amino acids long. CDR3 in amino acids: CASSQSSGDYSNQPQHF. For the CDR3, the DNA is TGCGCCAGCAGCCAGAGTTCCGGGGACTATAGCAATCAGCCCCAGCATTTT.

A remark on this clone: The germline gene is not matched at one end of the junction; a read error may be the cause. The V call is TRBV6-1, the J call TRBJ1-2, with D uncertain. Per the germline V gene, CDR1 is MNHNS and CDR2 is SASEGT. The CDR3 has 14 residues. The CDR3 protein is CASREGANNYGYPF. The CDR3 nucleotides are TGTGCCAGCAGGGAAGGTGCGAATAACTATGGCTACCCCTTC.

The V gene is TRBV6-5, the J gene TRBJ2-7, with unresolved D. V lost 2 bases to trimming and J lost 1 base, with 9 bases between them. The CDR3 totals 14 residues. Germline V gene sequence: CDR1 MNHEY, CDR2 SVGAGI. The DNA for the CDR3 is TGTGCCAGCAGTTACGGTAGTGTGTCCTACGAGCAGTACTTC. Translated, it gives CASSYGSVSYEQYF.

The CDR3 sequence is CASSLKAGEQFF. Here the CDR3 DNA reads TGTGCCAGCAGCTTGAAAGCCGGTGAGCAGTTCTTC. The chain is built from TRBV5-6 and TRBJ2-1; D unresolved. Trimming removed 1 base at V and 9 bases at J, with 8 bases between. The CDR3 length is 12 residues. The germline CDR1 and CDR2 sequences are SGHDT and YYEEEE.

V gene TRBV7-9 combines with J gene TRBJ1-6; D is ambiguous. Germline-derived CDR1 and CDR2 are SEHNR and FQNEAQ (reference sequence). The CDR3 loop spans 13 amino acids. Trimming pared 5 bases from V and 11 bases from J, leaving 13 bases between. This CDR3 reads CASSGPNEAPLHF. CDR3 DNA: TGTGCCAGCAGCGGTCCGAACGAGGCACCCCTCCACTTT.

The V call is TRBV7-3, the J call TRBJ2-1, with D possibly TRBD1 on 5 matching bases. The germline CDR1 and CDR2 sequences are SGHTA and FQGTGA. The CDR3 has 13 residues. V shed 0 bases and J shed 5 bases, with 5 bases lying between them. DNA of the CDR3: TGTGCCAGCAGCTTAACGGGGCACAATGAGCAGTTCTTC. It translates to CASSLTGHNEQFF.

The CDR3, as DNA: TGTGCCAGCAGCTCTGGGACAGGGATGGTCCAGCCCCAGCATTTT. Encoded protein: CASSSGTGMVQPQHF. The gene calls are TRBV5-6 and TRBJ1-5, with 9 positions matching TRBD1. The germline V gene has CDR1 SGHDT and CDR2 YYEEEE. V trimming: 3 bases; J trimming: 7 bases; junction bases outside the gene matches: 8. This CDR3 is built from 15 residues.

This clone was counted only a few times. J is TRBJ2-7 and V is TRBV5-3; perhaps TRBD2 as D (6 bases). TRBV5-3 qualifies as an ORF whose function is uncertain. The V gene lost 4 bases and the J gene lost 3 bases, with 14 bases spanning the gap. This CDR3 region has 14 residues. CDR3 DNA: TGTGCCAGAAGCCCCCCAGCGGGCCTCTACGAGCAGTACTTC. Translated, it gives CARSPPAGLYEQYF.

This clone is a singleton in its sample. The chain employs TRBV6-4 and TRBJ2-3, with 9 nucleotides matching TRBD2. After removal of 4 bases from V and 2 bases from J, the junction contained 7 bases not matched to a gene. This CDR3 is built from 16 residues. Looked up from germline, CDR1 is MRHNA and CDR2 is SNTAGT. Here the CDR3 reads CASSVVSGGTTDTQYF. The CDR3 bases are TGTGCCAGCAGTGTGGTTAGCGGGGGAACCACAGATACGCAGTATTTT.

This chain links TRBV4-2 with TRBJ2-7; TRBD2 might be the D (6 bases). The CDR3 consists of 14 residues. Germline V lookup: CDR1 LGHNA, CDR2 YNFKEQ. Trimming took 4 bases from V and 2 from J, leaving 12 bases between them. The CDR3 region has the DNA TGTGCCAGCAGCCCAGCGGCGGGGACCTACGAGCAGTACTTC. This sequence encodes CASSPAAGTYEQYF.

This chain uses TRBV27 with TRBJ2-3; 9 positions match TRBD2. CDR1 is MNHEY, CDR2 SMNVEV, per germline (reference sequence). With 8 bases clipped from V and 3 bases from J, the junction kept 6 bases outside the gene matches. The CDR3 is made up of 14 amino acids. The DNA for the CDR3 is TGTGCCAGCGCCCAGCGGGAGGAAACAGATACGCAGTATTTT. Protein product: CASAQREETDTQYF.

J is TRBJ1-1 and V is TRBV5-8, with unresolved D. The CDR3 length is 13 residues. V was clipped by 7 bases and J by 5 bases, with 15 bases between them. The germline CDR1 and CDR2 sequences are SGHTS and YDEGEE. The CDR3 here is CASSRGVWTEAFF. CDR3 nucleotides: TGTGCCAGCTCGCGCGGGGTGTGGACTGAAGCTTTCTTT.

V is TRBV28 and J is TRBJ2-7, with TRBD2 as a possible D gene (5 bases). Trimming removed 6 bases from V and 5 bases from J, with 17 bases in between. Germline CDR1 MDHEN, CDR2 SYDVKM. This CDR3 has 14 amino acids. CDR3 bases: TGTGCCAGCAGGCCGCGGGTATCTCAAGACGAGCAGTACTTC. It specifies CASRPRVSQDEQYF.

This chain connects TRBV10-3 to TRBJ2-5; tentatively, D is TRBD2 (5 bases). The J call may be faulty, since TRBJ2-7 better matches the DNA end. The germline CDR1 and CDR2 sequences are ENHRY and SYGVKD. The CDR3 is 11 amino acids. The CDR3 here is CAIGGVYEQYF. The CDR3 bases are TGTGCCATCGGAGGAGTTTACGAGCAGTACTTC.